The 5 T cell receptor beta chains in this list originate from one sample, sequenced in a study of beta chain features in type 1 diabetes. Whole-study results and caveats: Across all four CD4+ subsets, people with type 1 diabetes showed modestly shorter TCRB CDR3s.

Since all of the isolated RNA was reverse transcribed, expressed TCRB transcripts were what got sequenced. Clones were read by immunoSEQ multiplex PCR, and TCRdb kept only the in-frame ones, dropping some. The table has 150,000 to 200,000 clones, roughly 65% seen once. The antigens these receptors bind are not known. Sequenced: naive CD4+ T cells from blood. The receptors shown here come from a man between 25 and 39 years old with type 1 diabetes.

Here the CDR3 reads CASSGDSGNQPQHF. The CDR3 DNA sequence: TGTGCCAGCAGTGGAGACAGTGGGAATCAGCCCCAGCATTTT. The chain couples TRBV2 to TRBJ1-5; tentative D call: TRBD1 (5 bases). Germline values: CDR1 SNHLY, CDR2 FYNNEI. V lost 4 bases to trimming and J lost 4 bases, with 11 bases between them. The length of the CDR3 is 14 residues.

This clone has only a few counts. The gene calls are TRBV30 and TRBJ1-1; D is unresolved. In germline, CDR1 is GTSNPN, CDR2 SVGIG (reference sequence). V lost 4 bases and J lost 3, with 6 bases in between. The CDR3 extends over 11 amino acids. The CDR3 sequence is CAWNWDTEAFF. CDR3 bases: TGTGCCTGGAATTGGGACACTGAAGCTTTCTTT.

This clone showed up just a few times. The rearrangement joins TRBV5-1 to TRBJ2-1; TRBD1 might be the D (6 bases). The V gene's germline CDR1 is SGHRS and CDR2 YFSETQ. The CDR3 length is 17 residues. V lost 3 bases to trimming and J lost 0 bases, with 16 bases between them. The CDR3 coding sequence is TGCGCCAGCAGCTGGGCAGGGGACGCCCGCTCCTACAATGAGCAGTTCTTC. Its protein is CASSWAGDARSYNEQFF.

This chain joins TRBV11-2 and TRBJ1-2; D not certain. Trimming stripped 3 bases from V and 4 bases from J, with 3 bases between. The length of the CDR3 is 11 residues. Germline loops: CDR1 SGHAT, CDR2 FQNNGV. CDR3 loop: CASSFLYGYTF. The CDR3 region has the DNA TGTGCCAGCAGCTTTCTCTATGGCTACACCTTC.

This clone was found a few times. The V call is TRBV7-2, the J call TRBJ2-1; perhaps TRBD2 as D (6 bases). Between the trimmed V and J ends, which lost 5 bases and 0 bases, there was a span of 11 bases. The CDR3 consists of 15 residues. In germline, CDR1 is SGHTA, CDR2 FQGNSA. CDR3 nucleotides: TGTGCCAGCAGCCGACTAGTGGCCTCCTACAATGAGCAGTTCTTC. This encodes CASSRLVASYNEQFF.